This T cell receptor (beta chain) was observed in a study of immune evolution from preneoplasia to lung adenocarcinoma (dated by TCRdb to the early 2020s). About the study as a whole: HLA loss of heterozygosity was seen in roughly 6.6%, 14% and 36% of AIS, MIA and ADC lesions, and in no AAH lesions. The study combined immune gene expression, TCR sequencing and multiplex immunofluorescence to profile immune contexture across lung adenocarcinoma precursors and invasive adenocarcinoma. Resected precursor lesions (AAH, AIS, MIA) and invasive adenocarcinomas were compared against paired morphologically normal lung tissue. The sample size was set by how many specimens were available, not by a prior power calculation. The immune data were integrated with whole exome sequencing and methylation data obtained from the same cohort of nodules. A total of 40 to 65 patients with pulmonary nodules who underwent surgical resection were included in the overall cohort. A total of about 51 patients contributed TCR sequencing data. According to the study, about 100 samples were used for TCR sequencing. POLYSOLVER was used to infer Class I HLA alleles from exome data, while LOHHLA was used to detect allele-specific HLA loss.

Using the immunoSEQ hsTCRbeta Kit, TCR beta CDR3 regions were sequenced from DNA. On the authors' methods: The ImmunoSEQ Analyzer was used to analyse the TCR sequencing data. T cell clonality was calculated on productive rearrangements as 1 minus Pielou's evenness. The inverse Simpson index, applied to productive templates, was used to measure T cell diversity. T cell density was expressed as TCR beta template counts normalized to usable DNA, with usable DNA estimated by amplifying and sequencing housekeeping genes. Two-sided Kruskal-Wallis tests were used to compare TCR metrics between histologic stages. TCRdb took over this immuneACCESS table, retaining in-frame rearrangements with V and J assigned. Such tables are incomplete; in checked studies, under half of the missing clones stem from an unresolved V gene, and the remainder is unexplained. Clone size and V and J calls were adopted from that table, with D and trimming inferred from the DNA. Recorded for this sample are about 5,000 clones; 80% to 90% of them occurred a single time. Under 3% of the sample is taken by the ten largest.

Patients underwent resection in Japan or China between about 2014 and 2017. Two lung cancer pathologists independently reviewed H&E slides to confirm the histologic diagnosis of every case. To enrich premalignant or tumor cells for nucleic acid extraction, macro-dissection was performed after pathologic assessment. FFPE tissue was used for DNA isolation with the AllPrep DNA/RNA FFPE Kit. A word on this clone: It lacks a known antigen. There are no base qualities to consult, and no much larger clone falls within one base.

The CDR3 measures 16 amino acids from cysteine to phenylalanine. Only the CDR3 portion is preserved as DNA: 48 bases, with reading frame beginning at the first base. Trimming leaves V shorter by 1 base and J shorter by 3 bases, with the junction holding 3 bases beyond the gene matches. The germline V gene specifies MGHRA as CDR1 and YSYEKL as CDR2. Points the paper makes about the study in general: The highest top T cell clone frequencies were observed in normal lung, and a progressive decrease in top T cell clone frequencies appeared to occur from AAH through AIS, MIA and invasive adenocarcinoma. Findings were based on association rather than direct causation; larger cohorts with long-term follow-up and longitudinal biopsies were deemed needed. Because all patients came from Japan and China, whether the findings apply to Western populations was uncertain. KRAS-mutant nodules showed the highest T cell clonality compared with EGFR-mutant or double wild-type lesions. Clonality was highest in normal lung, while later-stage lesions appeared to show lower clonality but higher T cell density and diversity.

Material for sequencing was FFPE atypical adenomatous hyperplasia tissue from the lung. In light of the paper, this sample's cell subset or site label describes: atypical adenomatous hyperplasia (AAH), lung preneoplasia. The sequence came from a person aged 65-85 years with lung adenocarcinoma. The chain is encoded by TRBV4-1 joined to TRBJ2-2; the junction holds 9 bases that match TRBD1. The CDR3 region reads CASSQGGQGHTGELFF. The nucleotide sequence reads TGCGCCAGCAGCCAAGGGGGACAGGGCCACACCGGGGAGCTGTTTTTT.